This entry lists 14 T cell receptor beta chains sequenced from one sample in a study of T-cell memory formation after mild COVID-19. MiXCR was run by TCRdb on the 5' RACE reads, yielding one entry per CDR3 protein. The repertoire has 450,000 to 650,000 distinct CDR3 sequences, about 20% of them found once; the top ten carry 12%. Material for sequencing was PBMCs or a T cell subset sorted from them (not recorded which). These receptors all stem from an adult woman who had mild COVID-19 (a few samples of this study predate the infection). Cell type and time point are not known.

The chain couples TRBV11-1 to TRBJ2-1, with D perhaps matching TRBD1 (5 bases). V lost 5 bases, J lost 9 bases, and 11 bases lay in between. The germline CDR1 and CDR2 sequences are SGHAT and FQDESV (reference sequence). The length of the CDR3 is 12 residues. The CDR3 region is CASSPIDSEQFF. CDR3 coding DNA: TGTGCCAGCAGCCCAATAGACAGTGAGCAGTTCTTC.

The CDR3 region has the DNA TGTGCCAGCAGCTTTTCCGGGACTAGCGGGACCTACAATGAGCAGTTCTTC. Its protein product is CASSFSGTSGTYNEQFF. The chain links TRBV7-3 to TRBJ2-1; 13 positions match TRBD2. The V gene's germline CDR1 is SGHTA and CDR2 FQGTGA. The CDR3 has 17 residues. Trimming removed 3 bases from V and 2 bases from J; junction bases left unmatched: 4.

The V gene is TRBV7-9, the J gene TRBJ1-2; D not certain. CDR3 length equals 13 residues. CDR1 is SEHNR, CDR2 FQNEAQ, per germline (reference sequence). Trimming left V 5 bases short and J 14 bases short, with 21 bases between. Here the CDR3 reads CASSGPSTQRKTF. CDR3 bases: TGTGCCAGCAGCGGGCCCTCCACTCAAAGGAAAACCTTC. Full variable domain (outside the CDR3, taken from reference TRBV7-9 and TRBJ1-2): DTGVSQNPRHKITKRGQNVTFRCDPISEHNRLYWYRQTLGQGPEFLTYFQNEAQLEKSRLLSDRFSAERPKGSFSTLEIQRTEQGDSAMYLCASSGPSTQRKTFGSGTRLTVV.

The chain carries TRBV4-1 and TRBJ2-7; 10 positions match TRBD1. Germline V gene sequence: CDR1 MGHRA, CDR2 YSYEKL. The CDR3 has 16 residues. V was pared by 0 bases and J by 6 bases, with 8 bases of the junction left unmatched. The CDR3 protein is CASSQDTGTGASEQYF. Here the CDR3 DNA reads TGCGCCAGCAGCCAAGATACCGGGACAGGGGCGTCCGAGCAGTACTTC.

There are a few counts of this clonotype. The V and J genes are TRBV29-1 and TRBJ2-7; D is unresolved. V shed 5 bases and J shed 4 bases, with 6 bases lying between them. Germline loops: CDR1 SQVTM, CDR2 ANQGSEA. The CDR3 length is 10 residues. CDR3 region: CSVREYEQYF. The DNA of the CDR3 is TGCAGCGTTAGAGAATACGAGCAGTACTTC.

This clonotype was detected many times. The chain is built from TRBV5-1 and TRBJ2-1, with D possibly being TRBD1 (7 bases). The CDR3 spans 17 residues. The germline gives CDR1 SGHRS, CDR2 YFSETQ. V gave up 4 bases and J gave up 2 bases, with 19 bases separating them. Written as DNA, the CDR3 is TGCGCCAGCAGCCCCAGGGGGACCGGGAGTACCTACAATGAGCAGTTCTTC. This encodes CASSPRGTGSTYNEQFF.

The V call is TRBV15, the J call TRBJ2-7; 7 bases fit TRBD1. CDR3 length equals 15 residues. Germline V lookup: CDR1 LNHNV, CDR2 YYDKDF (reference sequence). J lost 5 bases, V lost 3 bases, and 10 bases had no gene match. In DNA form, the CDR3 reads TGTGCCACCAGCAGGGACCCGTATACAGGGGACGAGCAGTACTTC. It codes for CATSRDPYTGDEQYF.

The chain uses TRBV19 and TRBJ1-1; D is possibly TRBD1 (5 bases). Between the trimmed V and J ends, which lost 2 bases and 4 bases, there was a span of 17 bases. Germline CDR1 and CDR2: LNHDA and SQIVND (reference sequence). The CDR3 is 16 amino acids. DNA of the CDR3: TGTGCCAGTAGTATAAGCCGGGGACCTGGGCGCACTGAAGCTTTCTTT. It specifies CASSISRGPGRTEAFF.

This clonotype showed up just a few times. This chain links TRBV29-1 with TRBJ2-7; D is unclear. V lost 7 bases and J 4 bases, leaving 17 bases between the germline ends. CDR1 and CDR2 (germline): SQVTM, ANQGSEA. The CDR3 sequence is 13 residues long. CDR3 nucleotides: TGCAGCGCCGGGTCGGGCACCATATACGAGCAGTACTTC. Its protein product is CSAGSGTIYEQYF.

Only a few counts were recorded for this clonotype. The CDR3 here is CAGARKPGELFF. The CDR3 nucleotides are TGTGCCGGCGCCCGGAAACCCGGGGAGCTGTTTTTT. The J gene is TRBJ2-2, the V gene TRBV12-3 or TRBV12-4; D unclear. V gave up 11 bases and J gave up 6 bases, with 13 bases separating them. This CDR3 contains 12 residues.

V is TRBV4-1 and J is TRBJ2-3; D gene ambiguous. V was clipped by 0 bases and J by 2 bases, with 18 bases between them. This CDR3 region has 18 residues. Germline values: CDR1 MGHRA, CDR2 YSYEKL. The CDR3 sequence is CASSQDRETLIFTDTQYF. In DNA, the CDR3 is TGCGCCAGCAGCCAAGATCGAGAAACATTAATTTTCACAGATACGCAGTATTTT.

In its sample, this clonotype was seen many times. A read error may explain this, as a much larger clone is one base away. The rearrangement uses TRBV2 and TRBJ2-3; 9 bases match TRBD1. The CDR3 extends over 14 amino acids. After removal of 6 bases from V and 1 base from J, the junction contained 2 bases not matched to a gene. The germline V gene has CDR1 SNHLY and CDR2 FYNNEI. The CDR3 sequence: CASSRTGGTDTQYF. The CDR3 bases are TGTGCCAGCAGCCGGACAGGGGGCACAGATACGCAGTATTTT.

This chain connects TRBV10-2 to TRBJ2-2; 12 bases agree with TRBD2. CDR1 WSHSY and CDR2 SAAADI come from the germline V gene. The CDR3 consists of 17 residues. V lost 7 bases, J lost 6 bases, and 12 bases stayed unmatched. CDR3 bases: TGCGCCAGCATTATGTCTAGCGGGGGGGCTACCTCCGGGGAGCTGTTTTTT. As protein: CASIMSSGGATSGELFF.

The chain uses TRBV6-5 and TRBJ2-5, with D possibly being TRBD2 (5 bases). The CDR3 runs 14 residues. Trimming shortened V by 2 bases and J by 4 bases, and 11 bases separated the two germline ends. Germline lookup yields CDR1 MNHEY and CDR2 SVGAGI. In DNA, the CDR3 is TGTGCCAGCAGTTACCGGACTTTTAGAGAGACCCAGTACTTC. Translating gives CASSYRTFRETQYF.